The 4 T cell receptor beta chains given below trace back to one sample, sequenced in a study of T cell changes during pregnancy in multiple sclerosis. Some clones are missing from TCRdb's copy, which holds only in-frame ones; the method was immunoSEQ multiplex PCR. This sample has more than 80,000 clones, with around 96% found just once. The source was peripheral blood, collected in the second trimester of pregnancy. These receptors all come from a female donor with multiple sclerosis, enrolled in a pregnancy study.

V gene TRBV15 combines with J gene TRBJ2-1; 8 positions match TRBD1. Germline CDR1 is LNHNV and CDR2 is YYDKDF (reference sequence). The CDR3 runs 15 residues. V dropped 1 base and J dropped 5; count of bases not matched to a gene: 4. DNA of the CDR3: TGTGCCACCAGCAGAGTCCGGACAGGGAACAATGAGCAGTTCTTC. Encoded protein: CATSRVRTGNNEQFF.

The chain links TRBV2 to TRBJ2-1; 10 positions match TRBD1. Germline V gene data show CDR1 as SNHLY and CDR2 as FYNNEI. This CDR3 has 16 residues. Trimming removed 1 base from V and 2 bases from J; junction bases left unmatched: 2. The CDR3 is CASSEGDRGPYNEQFF. The CDR3 DNA reads TGTGCCAGCAGTGAAGGTGACAGGGGGCCCTACAATGAGCAGTTCTTC.

CDR3 in amino acids: CASSLGTDTEAFF. The CDR3 nucleotides are TGTGCCAGCAGCCTAGGGACAGACACTGAAGCTTTCTTT. The chain recombines TRBV4-2 with TRBJ1-1, with 7 positions matching TRBD1. The germline CDR1 and CDR2 sequences are LGHNA and YNFKEQ. The V and J ends lost 4 bases and 3 bases, in that order; junction bases with no gene match: 2. This CDR3 has 13 residues.

The J gene is TRBJ2-5, the V gene TRBV5-1; TRBD2 agrees at 7 bases. V shed 0 bases and J 4 bases; nucleotides not matched to a gene: 9. Germline V gene data show CDR1 as SGHRS and CDR2 as YFSETQ. This CDR3 is 16 amino acids long. The CDR3 here is CASSLGASGKGETQYF. The CDR3 nucleotides read TGCGCCAGCAGCTTGGGGGCTAGCGGTAAAGGAGAGACCCAGTACTTC.